This entry lists 22 T cell receptor beta chains sequenced from one sample in a study of graft-versus-host responses after intestinal transplantation. The table came from immunoSEQ multiplex PCR; TCRdb's copy has only in-frame clones and leaves some out. Of about 59,000 clones listed, 90% to 95% were seen once; the top ten hold about 0.41%. No cognate antigen is known for these TCRs. Specimen: unstimulated CD4+ T cells sorted from spleen or lymph node cells, collected before transplant. These receptors were obtained from a human donor who was the organ donor for an intestinal transplant.

The chain combines TRBV4-1 with TRBJ1-4; no definite D call. Germline V gene data show CDR1 as MGHRA and CDR2 as YSYEKL. The length of the CDR3 is 16 residues. Trimming left V 4 bases short and J 0 bases short, with 12 bases between. As DNA, the CDR3 is TGCGCCAGCAGCCCTACAGCGAGGGCAACTAATGAAAAACTGTTTTTT. Translated, it gives CASSPTARATNEKLFF.

The V call is TRBV18, the J call TRBJ2-5; D call uncertain. Germline V gene data show CDR1 as KGHSH and CDR2 as LQKENI. Trimming left V 0 bases short and J 2 bases short, with 4 bases between. The CDR3 is made up of 13 amino acids. The CDR3 region is CASSPPPQETQYF. CDR3 DNA: TGTGCCAGCTCACCACCTCCTCAAGAGACCCAGTACTTC.

The V and J genes are TRBV4-1 and TRBJ2-2; D tentatively reads TRBD1 or TRBD2 (6 bases each). The CDR3 runs 18 residues. The germline gives CDR1 MGHRA, CDR2 YSYEKL. Trimming took 3 bases from V and 4 from J, leaving 21 bases between them. Written as DNA, the CDR3 is TGCGCCAGCAGCCATACCTTACCCCAAAAGGGGGGCACCGGGGAGCTGTTTTTT. Translation: CASSHTLPQKGGTGELFF.

This sequence joins TRBV10-3 and TRBJ1-3; D unresolved. CDR3 length: 14 residues. Trimming stripped 3 bases from V and 7 bases from J, with 13 bases between. From germline, CDR1 is ENHRY and CDR2 SYGVKD. CDR3 DNA: TGTGCCATCAGTGAAAGTCGTAATGGGAACACCATATATTTT. Translating gives CAISESRNGNTIYF.

The V call is TRBV4-3, the J call TRBJ2-3; TRBD2 is a possible D gene (6 bases). The CDR3 runs to 17 residues. Germline assignment: CDR1 LGHNA and CDR2 YSLEER. Deletions cut 0 bases from V and 4 bases from J, with 17 bases between. CDR3 nucleotide sequence: TGCGCCAGCAGCCAAGAGACGGGGCTTTGGGGGGCAGATACGCAGTATTTT. This encodes CASSQETGLWGADTQYF.

The gene calls are TRBV19 and TRBJ2-3; 7 bases line up with TRBD1. The CDR3 loop spans 16 amino acids. V gave up 4 bases and J gave up 0 bases; unmatched junction bases: 7. In germline, CDR1 is LNHDA, CDR2 SQIVND (reference sequence). The CDR3 DNA reads TGTGCCAGTAGTACTCGGACAGGACAAAGCACAGATACGCAGTATTTT. Its translation is CASSTRTGQSTDTQYF.

The chain carries TRBV29-1 and TRBJ2-5; D is tentatively TRBD1 or TRBD2 (5 bases each). The CDR3 is made up of 15 amino acids. The germline V gene has CDR1 SQVTM and CDR2 ANQGSEA. The V end was cut by 8 bases, the J end by 5 bases, with 24 bases between. CDR3 sequence reads: CSHRVGTSVAETQYF. The CDR3 bases are TGCAGCCATCGGGTGGGGACCTCCGTTGCGGAGACCCAGTACTTC.

The sample holds one count of this clone. J is TRBJ2-7 and V is TRBV7-9, with D possibly being TRBD2 (6 bases). V was pared by 5 bases and J by 4 bases, with 18 bases between. Germline V gene data show CDR1 as SEHNR and CDR2 as FQNEAQ (reference sequence). The CDR3 extends over 15 amino acids. The DNA of the CDR3 is TGTGCCAGCAGCCCCAAAGGAGGGGCCCGGTACGAGCAGTACTTC. Residues: CASSPKGGARYEQYF. The whole variable domain, filled in from reference TRBV7-9 and TRBJ2-7, reads DTGVSQNPRHKITKRGQNVTFRCDPISEHNRLYWYRQTLGQGPEFLTYFQNEAQLEKSRLLSDRFSAERPKGSFSTLEIQRTEQGDSAMYLCASSPKGGARYEQYFGPGTRLTVT.

The CDR3 DNA is TGTGCCAGTAGTATACCCGCGTCGGGGCAAGATACGCAGTATTTT. The encoded protein is CASSIPASGQDTQYF. The chain combines TRBV19 with TRBJ2-3; tentatively, D is TRBD1 or TRBD2 (5 bases each). The ends were cut back, 2 bases at V and 5 bases at J, with 14 bases in the middle. Germline V gene data show CDR1 as LNHDA and CDR2 as SQIVND (reference sequence). The CDR3 runs to 15 residues.

The rearrangement uses TRBV6-5 and TRBJ1-2; D call uncertain. V was pared by 0 bases and J by 4 bases, with 9 bases between. The CDR3 contains 14 residues. The germline V gene has CDR1 MNHEY and CDR2 SVGAGI. The CDR3: CASSYSLPSYGYTF. The CDR3 nucleotides are TGTGCCAGCAGTTACTCCTTACCCAGCTATGGCTACACCTTC.

The chain couples TRBV11-2 to TRBJ2-3; tentatively, D is TRBD1 (6 bases). The V end was cut by 2 bases, the J end by 0 bases, with 9 bases between. Germline loops: CDR1 SGHAT, CDR2 FQNNGV. The CDR3 totals 15 residues. Here the CDR3 reads CASSLTGPSTDTQYF. The CDR3 DNA sequence: TGTGCCAGCAGCTTAACAGGGCCTAGCACAGATACGCAGTATTTT.

In this sample, this clone turned up once. V usage is TRBV4-2 and J usage is TRBJ2-3, with 8 bases lining up with TRBD2. Germline V lookup: CDR1 LGHNA, CDR2 YNFKEQ. This CDR3 spans 17 amino acids. Trimming cost V 0 bases and J 1 base; bases outside gene matches: 6. In DNA, the CDR3 is TGTGCCAGCAGCCAAGATGACGGGGGGGCGGGCACAGATACGCAGTATTTT. Protein product: CASSQDDGGAGTDTQYF.

V is TRBV9 and J is TRBJ2-2; TRBD2 matches 8 bases. The trim removed 0 bases at V and 3 bases at J, leaving 10 bases unmatched. Germline loops: CDR1 SGDLS, CDR2 YYNGEE. The CDR3 is 18 amino acids. The CDR3: CASSVAPAGVRHTGELFF. CDR3 sequence (DNA): TGTGCCAGCAGCGTAGCCCCAGCGGGGGTCAGGCACACCGGGGAGCTGTTTTTT.

The chain recombines TRBV13 with TRBJ2-1; the D gene is possibly TRBD1 (6 bases). CDR3 size: 14 residues. CDR1 is PRHDT, CDR2 FYEKMQ, per germline (reference sequence). With 2 bases removed from V and 5 bases from J, the gap between germline ends came to 10 bases. The chain's CDR3 is CASSLQGPNNEQFF. The CDR3 DNA reads TGTGCCAGCAGCTTACAGGGGCCTAACAATGAGCAGTTCTTC.

The table lists this clone with a few counts. The CDR3 DNA reads TGTGCCAGCAGTTACATTGGACTAGGGGACAATGAGCAGTTCTTC. Its translation is CASSYIGLGDNEQFF. This chain joins TRBV6-5 and TRBJ2-1; 7 bases align to TRBD2. V was pared by 2 bases and J by 5 bases, with 6 bases of the junction left unmatched. This CDR3 spans 15 amino acids. Germline assignment: CDR1 MNHEY and CDR2 SVGAGI.

This chain links TRBV21-1 with TRBJ2-3; the table gives TRBD1 as D, unverified against the DNA. TRBV21-1 is labeled a pseudogene. The CDR3 is 17 residues long. The CDR3 region has the DNA TGTGCCAGCAGCACCCAACCTTCGACAGGGGGGCCAGATACGCAGTATTTT. Protein product: CASSTQPSTGGPDTQYF.

The chain carries TRBV6-6 and TRBJ1-2, with a possible D match to TRBD1 (6 bases). The CDR3 contains 14 residues. CDR1 MNHNY and CDR2 SVGAGI come from the germline V gene (reference sequence). V was trimmed by 0 bases and J by 6 bases, leaving 11 bases between them. CDR3 sequence reads: CASSYSPGVDGYTF. CDR3 coding DNA: TGTGCCAGCAGTTACTCGCCAGGGGTGGATGGCTACACCTTC.

This chain links TRBV18 with TRBJ2-5; the match to TRBD2 covers 10 bases. Germline-derived CDR1 and CDR2 are KGHSH and LQKENI. The junction had 2 bases not matched to a gene; V was cut back by 6 bases and J by 4 bases. The CDR3 has 13 amino acids. CDR3 loop: CASSWTSGETQYF. The CDR3 DNA reads as TGTGCCAGCTCGTGGACTAGCGGAGAGACCCAGTACTTC. Full variable domain (missing parts from reference TRBV18 and TRBJ2-5): NAGVMQNPRHLVRRRGQEARLRCSPMKGHSHVYWYRQLPEEGLKFMVYLQKENIIDESGMPKERFSAEFPKEGPSILRIQQVVRGDSAAYFCASSWTSGETQYFGPGTRLLVL.

The rearrangement links TRBV7-2 to TRBJ2-7; D is possibly TRBD1 (6 bases). CDR1 SGHTA and CDR2 FQGNSA come from the germline V gene. The CDR3 extends over 12 amino acids. V lost 5 bases and J lost 9, with 14 bases in between. DNA of the CDR3: TGTGCCAGCAGCAGATCAGGGGAGAGGCAGTACTTC. It is translated as CASSRSGERQYF.

V gene TRBV7-9 combines with J gene TRBJ2-7; 8 bases fit TRBD2. The germline gives CDR1 SEHNR, CDR2 FQNEAQ (reference sequence). J lost 4 bases, V lost 5 bases, and 13 bases had no gene match. The CDR3 length is 16 residues. Here the CDR3 reads CASSAPWRGAGYEQYF. CDR3 DNA sequence: TGTGCCAGCAGCGCCCCGTGGCGGGGGGCTGGATACGAGCAGTACTTC.

The chain joins TRBV6-5 to TRBJ1-5; 8 bases agree with TRBD1. V shed 6 bases and J 4 bases; nucleotides not matched to a gene: 8. The V gene's germline CDR1 is MNHEY and CDR2 SVGAGI. The CDR3 is made up of 15 amino acids. The CDR3 region is CASSRTGLGNQPQHF. The CDR3 DNA sequence: TGTGCCAGCAGCAGGACAGGGCTCGGGAATCAGCCCCAGCATTTT.

The J gene is TRBJ2-6, the V gene TRBV15; TRBD1 aligns across 9 bases. V dropped 1 base and J dropped 4; count of bases not matched to a gene: 5. This CDR3 is built from 17 residues. The germline V gene encodes CDR1 LNHNV and CDR2 YYDKDF (reference sequence). The CDR3 sequence: CATSRGTGAGGANVLTF. The CDR3 nucleotides read TGTGCCACCAGCAGAGGGACAGGGGCAGGAGGGGCCAACGTCCTGACTTTC. The variable domain in full, with the rest retrieved from reference TRBV15 and TRBJ2-6, is DAMVIQNPRYQVTQFGKPVTLSCSQTLNHNVMYWYQQKSSQAPKLLFHYYDKDFNNEADTPDNFQSRRPNTSFCFLDIRSPGLGDTAMYLCATSRGTGAGGANVLTFGAGSRLTVL.